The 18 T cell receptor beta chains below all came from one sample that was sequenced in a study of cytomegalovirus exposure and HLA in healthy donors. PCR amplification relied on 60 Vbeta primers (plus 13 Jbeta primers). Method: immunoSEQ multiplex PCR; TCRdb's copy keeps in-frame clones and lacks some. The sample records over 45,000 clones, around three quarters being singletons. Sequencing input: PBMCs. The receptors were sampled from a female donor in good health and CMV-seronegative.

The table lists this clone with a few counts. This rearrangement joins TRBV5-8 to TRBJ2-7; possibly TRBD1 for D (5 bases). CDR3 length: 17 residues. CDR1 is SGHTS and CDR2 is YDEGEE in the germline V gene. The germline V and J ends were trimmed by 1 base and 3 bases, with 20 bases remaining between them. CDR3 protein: CASSLLSPATGIYEQYF. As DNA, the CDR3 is TGTGCCAGCAGCTTGCTCAGCCCCGCCACAGGAATCTACGAGCAGTACTTC.

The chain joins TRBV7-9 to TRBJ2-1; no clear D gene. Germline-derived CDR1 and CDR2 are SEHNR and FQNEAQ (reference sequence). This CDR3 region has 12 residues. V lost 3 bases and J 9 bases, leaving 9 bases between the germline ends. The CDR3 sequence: CASSFSNSEQFF. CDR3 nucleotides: TGTGCCAGCAGCTTTTCTAACAGTGAGCAGTTCTTC. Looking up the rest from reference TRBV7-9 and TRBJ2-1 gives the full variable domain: DTGVSQNPRHKITKRGQNVTFRCDPISEHNRLYWYRQTLGQGPEFLTYFQNEAQLEKSRLLSDRFSAERPKGSFSTLEIQRTEQGDSAMYLCASSFSNSEQFFGPGTRLTVL.

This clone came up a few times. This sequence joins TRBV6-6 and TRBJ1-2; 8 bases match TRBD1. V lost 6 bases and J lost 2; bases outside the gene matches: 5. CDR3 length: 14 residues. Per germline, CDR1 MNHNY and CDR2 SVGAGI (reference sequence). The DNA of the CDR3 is TGTGCCAGCAGGGCAGGGGGCGGAAACTATGGCTACACCTTC. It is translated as CASRAGGGNYGYTF.

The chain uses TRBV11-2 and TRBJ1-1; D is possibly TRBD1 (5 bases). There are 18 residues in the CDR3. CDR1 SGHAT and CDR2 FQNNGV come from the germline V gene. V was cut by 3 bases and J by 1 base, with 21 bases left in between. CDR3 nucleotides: TGTGCCAGCAGCTTTCGCCAAAATTCAGGGTGGGGGAACACTGAAGCTTTCTTT. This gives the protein CASSFRQNSGWGNTEAFF.

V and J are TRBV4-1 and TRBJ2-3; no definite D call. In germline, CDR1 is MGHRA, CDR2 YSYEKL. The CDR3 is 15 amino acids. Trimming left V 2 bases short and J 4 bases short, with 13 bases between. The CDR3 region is CASSQTLLYPDTQYF. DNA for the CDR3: TGCGCCAGCAGCCAAACTCTCCTCTATCCAGATACGCAGTATTTT.

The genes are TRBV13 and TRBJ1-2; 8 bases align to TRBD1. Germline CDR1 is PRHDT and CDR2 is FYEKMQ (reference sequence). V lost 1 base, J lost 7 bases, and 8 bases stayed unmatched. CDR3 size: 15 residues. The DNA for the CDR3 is TGTGCCAGCAGCTTAGCGGACAGGGTGGTTGCTGGCTACACCTTC. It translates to CASSLADRVVAGYTF.

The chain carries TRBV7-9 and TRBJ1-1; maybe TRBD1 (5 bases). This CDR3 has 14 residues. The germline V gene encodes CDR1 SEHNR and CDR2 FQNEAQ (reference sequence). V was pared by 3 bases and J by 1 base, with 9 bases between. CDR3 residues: CASSFGQANTEAFF. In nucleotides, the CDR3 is TGTGCCAGCAGCTTTGGACAAGCGAACACTGAAGCTTTCTTT.

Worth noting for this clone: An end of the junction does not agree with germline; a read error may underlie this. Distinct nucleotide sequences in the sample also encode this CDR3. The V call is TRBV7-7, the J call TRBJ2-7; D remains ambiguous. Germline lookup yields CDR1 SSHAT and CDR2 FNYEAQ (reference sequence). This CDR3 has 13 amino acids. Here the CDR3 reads CASSLDHNYEQYF. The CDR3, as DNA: TGTGCTAGCAGCTTAGACCACAACTACGAGCAGTACTTC.

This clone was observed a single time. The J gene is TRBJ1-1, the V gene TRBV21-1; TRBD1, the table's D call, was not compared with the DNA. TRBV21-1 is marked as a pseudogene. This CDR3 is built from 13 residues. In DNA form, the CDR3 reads TGTGCCAGCTTTACAGGGTCGGACACTGAAGCTTTCTTT. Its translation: CASFTGSDTEAFF.

CDR3 region: CASSLDNRGSTEAFF. The DNA of the CDR3 is TGTGCCAGCAGCTTAGATAATCGGGGTAGTACTGAAGCTTTCTTT. The chain employs TRBV11-2 and TRBJ1-1; unclear D gene. This CDR3 has 15 amino acids. Germline V gene data show CDR1 as SGHAT and CDR2 as FQNNGV. Trimming pared 0 bases from V and 5 bases from J, leaving 13 bases between.

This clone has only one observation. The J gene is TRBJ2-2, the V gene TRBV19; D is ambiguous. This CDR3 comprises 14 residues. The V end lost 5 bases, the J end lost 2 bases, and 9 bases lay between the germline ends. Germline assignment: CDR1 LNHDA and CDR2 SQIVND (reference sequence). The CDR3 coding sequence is TGTGCCAGTAGTCTTTCTATTAACACCGGGGAGCTGTTTTTT. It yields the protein CASSLSINTGELFF.

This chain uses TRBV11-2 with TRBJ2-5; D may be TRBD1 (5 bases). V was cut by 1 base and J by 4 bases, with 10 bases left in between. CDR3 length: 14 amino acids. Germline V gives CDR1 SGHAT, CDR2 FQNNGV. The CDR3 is CASSLAGSVETQYF. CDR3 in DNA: TGTGCCAGCAGCTTAGCAGGGTCGGTAGAGACCCAGTACTTC.

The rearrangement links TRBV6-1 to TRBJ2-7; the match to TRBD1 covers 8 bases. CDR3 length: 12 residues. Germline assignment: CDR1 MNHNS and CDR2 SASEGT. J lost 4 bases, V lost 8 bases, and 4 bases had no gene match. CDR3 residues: CASQGAGYEQYF. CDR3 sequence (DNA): TGTGCCAGCCAGGGGGCGGGATACGAGCAGTACTTC.

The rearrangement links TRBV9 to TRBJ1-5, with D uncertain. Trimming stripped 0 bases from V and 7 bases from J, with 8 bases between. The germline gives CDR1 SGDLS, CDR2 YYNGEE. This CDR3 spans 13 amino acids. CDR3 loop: CASSVDLRQPQHF. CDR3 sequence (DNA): TGTGCCAGCAGCGTAGATTTACGGCAGCCCCAGCATTTT.

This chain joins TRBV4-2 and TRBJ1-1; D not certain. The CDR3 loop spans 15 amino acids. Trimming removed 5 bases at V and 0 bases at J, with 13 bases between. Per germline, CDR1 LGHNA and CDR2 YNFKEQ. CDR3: CASSGTPKMNTEAFF. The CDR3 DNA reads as TGTGCCAGCAGCGGTACTCCCAAGATGAACACTGAAGCTTTCTTT.

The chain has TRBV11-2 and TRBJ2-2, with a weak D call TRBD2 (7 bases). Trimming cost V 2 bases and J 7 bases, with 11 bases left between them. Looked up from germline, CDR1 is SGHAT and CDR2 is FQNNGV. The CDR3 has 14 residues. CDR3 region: CASSLRGEGGELFF. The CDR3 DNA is TGTGCCAGCAGCTTAAGGGGGGAGGGCGGGGAGCTGTTTTTT.

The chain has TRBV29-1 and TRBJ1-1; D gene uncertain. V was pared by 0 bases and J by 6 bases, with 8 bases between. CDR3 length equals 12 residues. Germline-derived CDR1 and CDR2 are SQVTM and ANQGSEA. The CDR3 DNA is TGCAGCGTTGAAGATCAGGCAGCTGAAGCTTTCTTT. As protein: CSVEDQAAEAFF.

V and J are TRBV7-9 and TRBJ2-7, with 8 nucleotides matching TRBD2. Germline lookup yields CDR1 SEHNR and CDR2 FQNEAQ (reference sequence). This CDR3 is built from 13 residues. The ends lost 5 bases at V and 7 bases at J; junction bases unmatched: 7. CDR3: CASSPGTGGEQYF. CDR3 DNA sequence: TGTGCCAGCAGCCCCGGTACGGGGGGGGAGCAGTACTTC.